This T cell receptor (beta chain) was documented in a study of T cell changes during pregnancy in multiple sclerosis. Trimming took 5 bases from V and 5 from J, leaving 10 bases between them. From germline, CDR1 is SEHNR and CDR2 FQNEAQ (reference sequence). CDR3 size: 13 residues. Sequenced by immunoSEQ multiplex PCR; TCRdb stores in-frame clones only, minus some. Here the sample spans 25,000 to 30,000 clones, about nine tenths being singletons. The TCR comes from a female donor in good health, enrolled as a control in a pregnancy study. Sequenced material: CD4+ T cells from peripheral blood mononuclear cells, taken in the first trimester of pregnancy. The V and J genes are TRBV7-9 and TRBJ2-1; D call uncertain. The CDR3 loop reads CASSPRLDNEQFF. The DNA of the CDR3 is TGTGCCAGCAGCCCTCGACTGGACAATGAGCAGTTCTTC.